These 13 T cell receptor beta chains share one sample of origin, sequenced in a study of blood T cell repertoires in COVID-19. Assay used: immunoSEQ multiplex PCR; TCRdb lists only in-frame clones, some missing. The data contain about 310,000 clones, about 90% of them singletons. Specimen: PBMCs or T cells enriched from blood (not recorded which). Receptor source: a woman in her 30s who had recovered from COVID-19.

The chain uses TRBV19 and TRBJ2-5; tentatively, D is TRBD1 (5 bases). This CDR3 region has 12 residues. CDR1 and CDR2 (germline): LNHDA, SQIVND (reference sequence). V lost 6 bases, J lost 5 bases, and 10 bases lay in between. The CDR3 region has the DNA TGTGCCAGTAGCAGGTCAGGGGAGACCCAGTACTTC. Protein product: CASSRSGETQYF. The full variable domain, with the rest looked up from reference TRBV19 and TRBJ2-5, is DGGITQSPKYLFRKEGQNVTLSCEQNLNHDAMYWYRQDPGQGLRLIYYSQIVNDFQKGDIAEGYSVSREKKESFPLTVTSAQKNPTAFYLCASSRSGETQYFGPGTRLLVL.

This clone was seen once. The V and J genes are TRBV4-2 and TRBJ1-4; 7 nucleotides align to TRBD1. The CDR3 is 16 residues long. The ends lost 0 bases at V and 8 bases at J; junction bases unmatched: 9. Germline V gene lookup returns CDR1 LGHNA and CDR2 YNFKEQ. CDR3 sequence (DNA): TGTGCCAGCAGCCAAGATTTCCGGCAGGGGGGCGAAAAACTGTTTTTT. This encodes CASSQDFRQGGEKLFF.

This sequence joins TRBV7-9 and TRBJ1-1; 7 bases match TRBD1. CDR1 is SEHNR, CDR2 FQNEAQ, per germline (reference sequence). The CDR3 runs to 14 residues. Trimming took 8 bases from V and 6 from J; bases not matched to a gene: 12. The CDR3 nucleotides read TGTGCCAGCGAGTCGACAGGGAACCCCTCTGAAGCTTTCTTT. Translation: CASESTGNPSEAFF.

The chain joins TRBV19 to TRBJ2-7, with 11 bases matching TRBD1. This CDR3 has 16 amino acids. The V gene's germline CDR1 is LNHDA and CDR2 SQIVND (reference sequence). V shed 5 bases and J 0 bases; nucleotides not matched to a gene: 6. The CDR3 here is CASSGQGQGDSYEQYF. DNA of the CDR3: TGTGCCAGTAGTGGCCAGGGACAGGGGGACTCCTACGAGCAGTACTTC.

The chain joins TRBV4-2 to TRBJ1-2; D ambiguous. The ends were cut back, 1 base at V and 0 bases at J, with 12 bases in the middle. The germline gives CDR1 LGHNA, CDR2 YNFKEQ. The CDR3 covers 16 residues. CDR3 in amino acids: CASSQVPRGANYGYTF. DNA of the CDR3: TGTGCCAGCAGCCAAGTACCGAGAGGAGCTAACTATGGCTACACCTTC.

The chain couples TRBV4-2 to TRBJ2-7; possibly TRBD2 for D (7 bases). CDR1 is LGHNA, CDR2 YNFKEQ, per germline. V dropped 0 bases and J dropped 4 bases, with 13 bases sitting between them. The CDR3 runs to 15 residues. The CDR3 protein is CASSQDLGGPYEQYF. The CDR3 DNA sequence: TGTGCCAGCAGCCAAGATCTGGGGGGGCCATACGAGCAGTACTTC.

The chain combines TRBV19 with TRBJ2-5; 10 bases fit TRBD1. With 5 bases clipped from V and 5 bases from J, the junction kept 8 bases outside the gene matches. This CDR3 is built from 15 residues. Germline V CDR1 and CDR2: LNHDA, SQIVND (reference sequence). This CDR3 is CASSSGDRGQETQYF. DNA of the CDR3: TGTGCCAGTAGTTCCGGGGACAGGGGTCAGGAGACCCAGTACTTC. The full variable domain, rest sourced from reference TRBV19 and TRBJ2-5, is DGGITQSPKYLFRKEGQNVTLSCEQNLNHDAMYWYRQDPGQGLRLIYYSQIVNDFQKGDIAEGYSVSREKKESFPLTVTSAQKNPTAFYLCASSSGDRGQETQYFGPGTRLLVL.

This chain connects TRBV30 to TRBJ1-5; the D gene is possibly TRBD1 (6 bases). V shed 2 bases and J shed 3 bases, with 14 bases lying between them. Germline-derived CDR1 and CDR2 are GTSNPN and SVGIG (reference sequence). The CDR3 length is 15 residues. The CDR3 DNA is TGTGCCTGGAGTTTGATTGGGGGCATCAATCAGCCCCAGCATTTT. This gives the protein CAWSLIGGINQPQHF.

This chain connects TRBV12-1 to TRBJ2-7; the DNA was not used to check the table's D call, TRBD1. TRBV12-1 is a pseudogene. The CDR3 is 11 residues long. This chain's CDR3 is CASSPRGEQYF. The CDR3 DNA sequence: TGTGCCAGCAGCCCTAGGGGCGAGCAGTACTTC.

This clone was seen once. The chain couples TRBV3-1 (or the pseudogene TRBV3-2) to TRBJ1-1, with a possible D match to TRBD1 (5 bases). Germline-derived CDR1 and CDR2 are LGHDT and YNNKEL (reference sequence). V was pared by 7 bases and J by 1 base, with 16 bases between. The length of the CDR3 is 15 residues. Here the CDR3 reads CASKKSGLENTEAFF. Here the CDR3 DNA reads TGTGCCAGCAAAAAATCGGGACTTGAGAACACTGAAGCTTTCTTT.

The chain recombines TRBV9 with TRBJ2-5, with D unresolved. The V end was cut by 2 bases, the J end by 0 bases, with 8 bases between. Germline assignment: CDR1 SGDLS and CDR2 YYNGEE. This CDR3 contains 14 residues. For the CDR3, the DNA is TGTGCCAGCAGCGTTGACATCTACCAAGAGACCCAGTACTTC. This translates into CASSVDIYQETQYF.

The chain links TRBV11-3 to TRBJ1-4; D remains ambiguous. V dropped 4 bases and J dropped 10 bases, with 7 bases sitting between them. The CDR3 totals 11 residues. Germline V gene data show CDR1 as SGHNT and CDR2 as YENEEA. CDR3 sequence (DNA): TGTGCCAGCAGCTCCTCTACAAAACTGTTTTTT. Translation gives CASSSSTKLFF.

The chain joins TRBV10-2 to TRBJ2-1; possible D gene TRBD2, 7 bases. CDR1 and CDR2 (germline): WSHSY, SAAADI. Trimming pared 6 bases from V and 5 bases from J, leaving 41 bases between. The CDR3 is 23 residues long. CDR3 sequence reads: CASRSSGGGAVGPVRLWDNEQFF. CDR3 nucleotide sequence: TGCGCCAGCAGGTCCTCGGGGGGCGGGGCGGTGGGTCCGGTTAGATTGTGGGACAATGAGCAGTTCTTC.